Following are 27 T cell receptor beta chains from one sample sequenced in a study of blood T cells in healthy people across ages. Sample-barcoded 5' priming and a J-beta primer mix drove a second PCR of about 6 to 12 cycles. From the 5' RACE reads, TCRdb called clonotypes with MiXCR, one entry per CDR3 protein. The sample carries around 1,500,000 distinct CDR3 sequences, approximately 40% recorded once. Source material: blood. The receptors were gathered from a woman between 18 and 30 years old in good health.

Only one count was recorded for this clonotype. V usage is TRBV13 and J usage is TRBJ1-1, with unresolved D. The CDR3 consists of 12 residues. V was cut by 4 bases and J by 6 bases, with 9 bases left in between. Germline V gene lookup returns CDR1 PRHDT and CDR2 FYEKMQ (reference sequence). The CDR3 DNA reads TGTGCCAGCAGCTCCCAGTTCCCTGAAGCTTTCTTT. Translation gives CASSSQFPEAFF. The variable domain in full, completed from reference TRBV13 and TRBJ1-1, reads AAGVIQSPRHLIKEKRETATLKCYPIPRHDTVYWYQQGPGQDPQFLISFYEKMQSDKGSIPDRFSAQQFSDYHSELNMSSLELGDSALYFCASSSQFPEAFFGQGTRLTVV.

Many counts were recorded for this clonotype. Written as DNA, the CDR3 is TGTGCCAGCAGTGAAGAAAGGAACTACAATGAGCAGTTCTTC. Amino acid sequence: CASSEERNYNEQFF. The rearrangement joins TRBV2 to TRBJ2-1; D call uncertain. Germline CDR1 SNHLY, CDR2 FYNNEI. The CDR3 has 14 amino acids. V was trimmed by 1 base and J by 3 bases, leaving 7 bases between them. The full variable domain, completed using reference TRBV2 and TRBJ2-1, is EPEVTQTPSHQVTQMGQEVILRCVPISNHLYFYWYRQILGQKVEFLVSFYNNEISEKSEIFDDQFSVERPDGSNFTLKIRSTKLEDSAMYFCASSEERNYNEQFFGPGTRLTVL.

The CDR3 nucleotides are TGCAGTGCTACCAAATCTAGCGGGGGTGTTAGCTCCTACAATGAGCAGTTCTTC. Translated, it gives CSATKSSGGVSSYNEQFF. The genes are TRBV20-1 and TRBJ2-1; TRBD2 aligns across 10 bases. V lost 4 bases to trimming and J lost 0 bases; unmatched junction nucleotides: 12. Per the germline V gene, CDR1 is DFQATT and CDR2 is SNEGSKA (reference sequence). This CDR3 has 18 residues.

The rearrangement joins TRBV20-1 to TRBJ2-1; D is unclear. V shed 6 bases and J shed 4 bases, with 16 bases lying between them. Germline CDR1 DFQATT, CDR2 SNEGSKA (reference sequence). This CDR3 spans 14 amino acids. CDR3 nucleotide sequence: TGCAGTGCCCCCCAGCGTTTCCAGTACAATGAGCAGTTCTTC. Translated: CSAPQRFQYNEQFF.

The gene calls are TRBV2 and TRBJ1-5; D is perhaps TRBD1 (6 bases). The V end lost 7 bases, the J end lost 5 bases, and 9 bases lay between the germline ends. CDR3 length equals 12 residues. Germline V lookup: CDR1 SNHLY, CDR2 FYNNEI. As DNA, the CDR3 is TGTGCCAGCAAGAACAGGGATCAGCCCCAGCATTTT. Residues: CASKNRDQPQHF.

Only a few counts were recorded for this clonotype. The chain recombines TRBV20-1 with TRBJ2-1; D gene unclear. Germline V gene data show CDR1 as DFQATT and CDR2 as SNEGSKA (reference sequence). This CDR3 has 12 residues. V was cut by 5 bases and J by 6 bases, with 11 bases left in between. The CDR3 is CSASPAANEQFF. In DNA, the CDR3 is TGCAGTGCTTCCCCAGCTGCCAATGAGCAGTTCTTC.

CDR3 sequence: CASSSAKTTRADTQYF. The DNA for the CDR3 is TGTGCCAGCAGTTCAGCGAAAACCACCAGAGCAGATACGCAGTATTTT. V usage is TRBV12-3 or TRBV12-4 and J usage is TRBJ2-3; D is uncertain. Trimming took off 4 bases at V and 4 bases at J, with 18 bases between the two ends. CDR3 length: 16 residues.

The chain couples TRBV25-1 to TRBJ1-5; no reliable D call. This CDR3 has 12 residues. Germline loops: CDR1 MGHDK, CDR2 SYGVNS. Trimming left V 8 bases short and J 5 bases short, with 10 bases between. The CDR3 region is CASASGDQPQHF. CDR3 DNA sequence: TGTGCCAGCGCCTCCGGGGATCAGCCCCAGCATTTT.

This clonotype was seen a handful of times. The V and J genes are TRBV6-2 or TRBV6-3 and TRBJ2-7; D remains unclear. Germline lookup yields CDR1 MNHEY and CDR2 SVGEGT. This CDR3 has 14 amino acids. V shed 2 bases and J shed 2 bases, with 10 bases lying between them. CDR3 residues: CASSYIPGPYEQYF. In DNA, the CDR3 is TGTGCCAGCAGTTACATACCAGGTCCCTACGAGCAGTACTTC.

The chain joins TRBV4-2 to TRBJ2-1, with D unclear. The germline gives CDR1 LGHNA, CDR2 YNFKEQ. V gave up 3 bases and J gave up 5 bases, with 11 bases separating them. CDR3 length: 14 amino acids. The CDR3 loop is CASSHNSLNNEQFF. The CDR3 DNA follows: TGTGCCAGCAGCCATAACTCCCTGAACAATGAGCAGTTCTTC.

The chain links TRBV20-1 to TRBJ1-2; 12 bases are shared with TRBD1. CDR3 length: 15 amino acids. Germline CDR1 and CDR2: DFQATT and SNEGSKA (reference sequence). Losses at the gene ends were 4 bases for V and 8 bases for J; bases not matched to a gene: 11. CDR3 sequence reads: CSAKLTGTGGRGYTF. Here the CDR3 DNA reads TGCAGTGCTAAATTAACCGGGACAGGGGGCAGAGGCTACACCTTC.

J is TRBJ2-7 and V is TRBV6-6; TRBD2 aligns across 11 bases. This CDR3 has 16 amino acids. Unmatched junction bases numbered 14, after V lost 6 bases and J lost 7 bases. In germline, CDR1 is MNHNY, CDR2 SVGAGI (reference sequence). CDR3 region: CASSSSGVAGGNEQYF. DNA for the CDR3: TGTGCCAGCAGCTCCTCCGGGGTAGCGGGAGGGAATGAGCAGTACTTC.

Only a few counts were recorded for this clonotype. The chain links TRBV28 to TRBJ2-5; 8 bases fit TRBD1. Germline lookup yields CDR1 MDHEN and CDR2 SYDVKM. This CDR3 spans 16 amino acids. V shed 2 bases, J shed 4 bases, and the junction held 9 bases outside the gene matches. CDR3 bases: TGTGCCAGCAGTTTACGAGGGACAGGCAAGATAGAGACCCAGTACTTC. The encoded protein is CASSLRGTGKIETQYF.

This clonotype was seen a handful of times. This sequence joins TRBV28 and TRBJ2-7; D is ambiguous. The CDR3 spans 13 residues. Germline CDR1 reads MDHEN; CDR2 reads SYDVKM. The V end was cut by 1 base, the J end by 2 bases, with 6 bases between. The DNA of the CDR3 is TGTGCCAGCAGTTTATTACGGCCCTACGAGCAGTACTTC. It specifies CASSLLRPYEQYF.

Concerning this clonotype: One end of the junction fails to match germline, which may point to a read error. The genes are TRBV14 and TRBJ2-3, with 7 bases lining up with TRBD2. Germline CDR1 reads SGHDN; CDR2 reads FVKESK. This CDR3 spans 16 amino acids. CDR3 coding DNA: TGTGCCAGCAGCCAAGATAAGGCGGGAGTGGGAGATACACAGTATTTT. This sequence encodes CASSQDKAGVGDTQYF.

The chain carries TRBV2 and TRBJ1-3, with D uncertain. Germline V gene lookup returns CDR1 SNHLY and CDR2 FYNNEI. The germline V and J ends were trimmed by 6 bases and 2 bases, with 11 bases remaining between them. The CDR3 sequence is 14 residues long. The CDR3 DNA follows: TGTGCCAGCAGGAGAGAGGGAGCTGGAAACACCATATATTTT. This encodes CASRREGAGNTIYF.

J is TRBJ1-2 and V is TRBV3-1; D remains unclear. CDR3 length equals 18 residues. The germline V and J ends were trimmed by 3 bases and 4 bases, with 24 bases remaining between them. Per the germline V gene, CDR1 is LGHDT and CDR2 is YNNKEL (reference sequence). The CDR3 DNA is TGTGCCAGCAGCCAGGAAATAGGGCCCTCTTCCCTCCTCTATGGCTACACCTTC. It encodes CASSQEIGPSSLLYGYTF.

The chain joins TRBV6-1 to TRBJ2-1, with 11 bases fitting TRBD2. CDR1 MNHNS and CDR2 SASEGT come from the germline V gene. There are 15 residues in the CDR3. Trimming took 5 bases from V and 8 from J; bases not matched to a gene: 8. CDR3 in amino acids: CASSPTSGNLHEQFF. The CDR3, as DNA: TGTGCCAGCAGTCCGACTAGCGGGAACCTTCATGAGCAGTTCTTC.

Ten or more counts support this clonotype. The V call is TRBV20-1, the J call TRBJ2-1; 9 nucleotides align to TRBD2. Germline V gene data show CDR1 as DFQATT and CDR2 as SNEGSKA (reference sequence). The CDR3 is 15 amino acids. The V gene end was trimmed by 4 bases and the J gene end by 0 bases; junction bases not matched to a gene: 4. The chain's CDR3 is CSATLAGRSYNEQFF. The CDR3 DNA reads TGCAGTGCTACCCTAGCGGGGCGCTCCTACAATGAGCAGTTCTTC.

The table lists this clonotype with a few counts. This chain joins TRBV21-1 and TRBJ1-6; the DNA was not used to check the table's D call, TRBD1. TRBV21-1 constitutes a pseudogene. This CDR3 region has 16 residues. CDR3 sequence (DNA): TGTGCCAGCAGCGAACGGACACCGATCTATAATTCACCCCTCCACTTT. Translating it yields CASSERTPIYNSPLHF.

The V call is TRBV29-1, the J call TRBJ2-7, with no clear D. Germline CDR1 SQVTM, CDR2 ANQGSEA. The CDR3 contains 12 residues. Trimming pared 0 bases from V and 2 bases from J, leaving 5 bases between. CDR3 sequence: CSVEDRAYEQYF. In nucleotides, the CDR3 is TGCAGCGTTGAAGACCGAGCCTACGAGCAGTACTTC.

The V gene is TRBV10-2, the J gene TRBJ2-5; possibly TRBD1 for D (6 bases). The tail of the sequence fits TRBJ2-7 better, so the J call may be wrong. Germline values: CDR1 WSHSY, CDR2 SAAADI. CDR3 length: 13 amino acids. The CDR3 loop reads CASSEYRDNEQYF. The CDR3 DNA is TGCGCCAGCAGTGAGTACAGGGACAACGAGCAGTACTTC.

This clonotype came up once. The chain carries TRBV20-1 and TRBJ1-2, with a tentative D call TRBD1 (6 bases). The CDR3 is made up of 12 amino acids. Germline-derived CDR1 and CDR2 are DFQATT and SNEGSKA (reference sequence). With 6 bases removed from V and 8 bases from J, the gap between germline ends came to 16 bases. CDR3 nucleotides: TGCAGTGCGAAGCCTGGGGGCAGGGGCTACACCTTC. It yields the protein CSAKPGGRGYTF.

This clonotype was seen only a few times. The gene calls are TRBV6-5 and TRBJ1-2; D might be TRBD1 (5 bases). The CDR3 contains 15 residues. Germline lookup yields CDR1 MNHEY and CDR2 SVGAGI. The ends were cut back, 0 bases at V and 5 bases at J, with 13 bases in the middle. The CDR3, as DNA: TGTGCCAGCAGTTACTCGAAGGGACTGTCATATGGCTACACCTTC. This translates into CASSYSKGLSYGYTF.

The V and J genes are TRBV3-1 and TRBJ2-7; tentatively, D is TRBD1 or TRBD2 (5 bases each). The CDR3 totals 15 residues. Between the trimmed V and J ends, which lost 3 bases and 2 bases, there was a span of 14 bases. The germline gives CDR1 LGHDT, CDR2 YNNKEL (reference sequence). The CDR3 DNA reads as TGTGCCAGCAGCCAGAGGGGAAAATACCCCTACGAGCAGTACTTC. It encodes CASSQRGKYPYEQYF.

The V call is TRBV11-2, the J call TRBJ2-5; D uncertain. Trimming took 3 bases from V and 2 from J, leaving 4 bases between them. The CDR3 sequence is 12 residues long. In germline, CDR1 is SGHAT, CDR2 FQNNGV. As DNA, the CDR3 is TGTGCCAGCAGCTTTGCGCAAGAGACCCAGTACTTC. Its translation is CASSFAQETQYF.

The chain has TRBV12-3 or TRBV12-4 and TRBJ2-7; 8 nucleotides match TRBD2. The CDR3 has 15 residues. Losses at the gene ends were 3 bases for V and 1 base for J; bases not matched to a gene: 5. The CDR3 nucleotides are TGTGCCAGCAGTTTCGCGGGGGGTGAGTCCTACGAGCAGTACTTC. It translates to CASSFAGGESYEQYF.